This is a list of T cell receptor beta chains from one sample in a study of blood T cell repertoires in COVID-19. The protocol was immunoSEQ multiplex PCR, while the TCRdb copy is restricted to in-frame clones and leaves out a portion. The sample consists of tens of thousands of clones, 80% to 85% of them appearing once. What was sequenced was peripheral blood. Receptor source: a human donor in a cohort sampled during active COVID-19. CDR3s include the opening cysteine and the closing phenylalanine or tryptophan. The order of the fields is D gene, V gene, J gene, CDR3 protein. D genes are given only for firm matches.

D: .
V: TRBV11-2
J: TRBJ2-7
CDR3: CASRSGVEQYF

D: TRBD2
V: TRBV6-5
J: TRBJ2-7
CDR3: CASSYSNWRGAHEQYF

D: .
V: TRBV29-1
J: TRBJ2-2
CDR3: CSLREIESGELFF

D: TRBD2
V: TRBV5-8
J: TRBJ2-1
CDR3: CASSLAQRGAATYNEQFF

D: TRBD1
V: TRBV6-1
J: TRBJ1-4
CDR3: CASSERAGGNTEKLFF

D: .
V: TRBV5-1
J: TRBJ2-5
CDR3: CASSLNQVQETQYF

D: TRBD2
V: TRBV7-8
J: TRBJ2-1
CDR3: CASSFPSGGAREQFF

D: TRBD1
V: TRBV5-1
J: TRBJ2-7
CDR3: CASRGWTGLHEQYF

D: .
V: TRBV10-1
J: TRBJ2-3
CDR3: CASSRSQRFTDTQYF

D: TRBD1
V: TRBV30
J: TRBJ1-3
CDR3: CAWRHTGVSGNTIYF

D: TRBD2
V: TRBV7-3
J: TRBJ2-3
CDR3: CASSSVGTSGGKTDTQYF

D: .
V: TRBV28
J: TRBJ1-1
CDR3: CASSGRQTAYTEAFF

D: .
V: TRBV21-1
J: TRBJ2-2
CDR3: CASSKQSGGTGELFF

D: .
V: TRBV11-1
J: TRBJ2-1
CDR3: CASSQARTRENEQFF

D: TRBD2
V: TRBV27
J: TRBJ2-1
CDR3: CASSIQRGGYNEQFF

D: .
V: TRBV10-1
J: TRBJ1-1
CDR3: CASSPGSGGTEAFF

D: .
V: TRBV6-6
J: TRBJ1-1
CDR3: CASSHRREAFF

D: .
V: TRBV3-1/TRBV3-2
J: TRBJ2-4
CDR3: CASSQEGTRADIQYF

D: .
V: TRBV6-5
J: TRBJ2-5
CDR3: CASLRGETQYF

D: TRBD2
V: TRBV18
J: TRBJ2-1
CDR3: CASSLGLAGYEQFF

D: TRBD2
V: TRBV6-2/TRBV6-3
J: TRBJ2-3
CDR3: CASSRYIGTSGGRTDTQYF

D: .
V: TRBV2
J: TRBJ1-1
CDR3: CASVDRWGNTEAFF